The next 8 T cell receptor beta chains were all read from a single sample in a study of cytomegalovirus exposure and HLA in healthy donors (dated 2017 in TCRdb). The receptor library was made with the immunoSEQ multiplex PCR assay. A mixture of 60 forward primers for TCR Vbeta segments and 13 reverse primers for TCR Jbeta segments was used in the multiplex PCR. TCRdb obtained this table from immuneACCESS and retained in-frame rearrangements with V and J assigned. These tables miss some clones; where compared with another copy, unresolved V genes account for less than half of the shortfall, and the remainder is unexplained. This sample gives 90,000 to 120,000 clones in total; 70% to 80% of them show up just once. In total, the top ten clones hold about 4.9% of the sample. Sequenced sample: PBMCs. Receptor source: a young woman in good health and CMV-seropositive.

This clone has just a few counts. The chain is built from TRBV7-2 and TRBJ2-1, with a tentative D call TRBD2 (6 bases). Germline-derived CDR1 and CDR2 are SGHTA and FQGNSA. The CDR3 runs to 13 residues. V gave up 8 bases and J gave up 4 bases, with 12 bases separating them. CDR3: CASGPRGYNEQFF. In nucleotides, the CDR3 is TGTGCCAGCGGCCCCCGGGGGTACAATGAGCAGTTCTTC.

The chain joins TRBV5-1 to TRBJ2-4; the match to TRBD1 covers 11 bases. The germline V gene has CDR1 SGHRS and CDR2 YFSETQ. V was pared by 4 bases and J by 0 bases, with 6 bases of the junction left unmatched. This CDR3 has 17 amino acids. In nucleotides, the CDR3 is TGCGCCAGCAGCGGCGGGACAGGGGGAATAGCCAAAAACATTCAGTACTTC. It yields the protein CASSGGTGGIAKNIQYF.

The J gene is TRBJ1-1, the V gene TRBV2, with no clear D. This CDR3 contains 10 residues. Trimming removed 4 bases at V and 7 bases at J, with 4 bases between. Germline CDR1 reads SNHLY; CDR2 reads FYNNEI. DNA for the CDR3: TGTGCCAGCAGTGCGGGTGAAGCTTTCTTT. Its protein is CASSAGEAFF.

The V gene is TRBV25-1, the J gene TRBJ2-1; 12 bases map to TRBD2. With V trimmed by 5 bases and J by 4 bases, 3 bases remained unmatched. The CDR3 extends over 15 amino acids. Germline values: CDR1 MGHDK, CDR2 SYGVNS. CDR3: CASSPGTSGYNEQFF. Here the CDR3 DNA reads TGTGCCAGCAGTCCTGGGACTAGCGGGTACAATGAGCAGTTCTTC. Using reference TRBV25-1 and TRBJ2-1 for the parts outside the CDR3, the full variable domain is EADIYQTPRYLVIGTGKKITLECSQTMGHDKMYWYQQDPGMELHLIHYSYGVNSTEKGDLSSESTVSRIRTEHFPLTLESARPSHTSQYLCASSPGTSGYNEQFFGPGTRLTVL.

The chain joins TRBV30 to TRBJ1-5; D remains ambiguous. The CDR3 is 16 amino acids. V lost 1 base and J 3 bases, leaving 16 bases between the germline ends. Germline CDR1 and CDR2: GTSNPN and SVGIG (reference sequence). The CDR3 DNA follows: TGTGCCTGGAGTGAGCCCTCCGGGAGCGCCAATCAGCCCCAGCATTTT. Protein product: CAWSEPSGSANQPQHF. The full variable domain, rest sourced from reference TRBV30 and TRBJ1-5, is SQTIHQWPATLVQPVGSPLSLECTVEGTSNPNLYWYRQAAGRGLQLLFYSVGIGQISSEVPQNLSASRPQDRQFILSSKKLLLSDSGFYLCAWSEPSGSANQPQHFGDGTRLSIL.

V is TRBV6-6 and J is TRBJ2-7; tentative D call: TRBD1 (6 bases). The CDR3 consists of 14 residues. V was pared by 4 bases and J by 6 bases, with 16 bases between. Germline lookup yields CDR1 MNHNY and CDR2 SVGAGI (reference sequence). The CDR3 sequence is CASSFRSQTGEQYF. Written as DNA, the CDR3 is TGTGCCAGCAGTTTCCGGTCCCAGACAGGCGAGCAGTACTTC.

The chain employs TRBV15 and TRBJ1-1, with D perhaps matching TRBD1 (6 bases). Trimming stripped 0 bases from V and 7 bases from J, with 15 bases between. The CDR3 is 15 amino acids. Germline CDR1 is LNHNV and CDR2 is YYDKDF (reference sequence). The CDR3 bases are TGTGCCACCAGCAGAGATGGTGGGCAGGGGATTGAAGCTTTCTTT. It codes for CATSRDGGQGIEAFF.

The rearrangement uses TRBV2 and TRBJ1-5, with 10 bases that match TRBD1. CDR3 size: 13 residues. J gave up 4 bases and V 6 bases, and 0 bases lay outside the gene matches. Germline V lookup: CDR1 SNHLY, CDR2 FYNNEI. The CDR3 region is CASRGQGNQPQHF. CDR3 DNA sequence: TGTGCCAGCAGGGGACAGGGGAATCAGCCCCAGCATTTT.